The 26 T cell receptor beta chains below all came from one sample that was sequenced in a study of cytomegalovirus exposure and HLA in healthy donors. The PCR made use of 60 Vbeta and 13 Jbeta primers. Sequenced by immunoSEQ multiplex PCR; TCRdb stores in-frame clones only, minus some. The sample lists some 100,000 clones; around 76% were seen once. Sequenced material: PBMCs. The receptors stem from a woman in her 50s in good health and CMV-seropositive.

The chain has TRBV7-6 and TRBJ2-3; TRBD2 matches at 13 bases. The CDR3 covers 20 residues. CDR1 is SGHVS and CDR2 is FNYEAQ in the germline V gene. J lost 6 bases, V lost 5 bases, and 20 bases had no gene match. The chain's CDR3 is CASSLTRPGGPGLAGDTQYF. CDR3 coding DNA: TGTGCCAGCAGCCTAACGCGGCCAGGGGGACCGGGACTAGCGGGGGATACGCAGTATTTT.

The chain joins TRBV9 to TRBJ1-1, with TRBD1 matching 7 bases. CDR3 length equals 15 residues. Losses at the gene ends were 3 bases for V and 1 base for J; bases not matched to a gene: 6. Germline CDR1 and CDR2: SGDLS and YYNGEE. The CDR3 spells CASSAGTARNTEAFF. The CDR3, as DNA: TGTGCCAGCAGCGCAGGGACAGCGCGGAACACTGAAGCTTTCTTT.

The V gene is TRBV2, the J gene TRBJ1-1; D gene uncertain. Germline CDR1 SNHLY, CDR2 FYNNEI. The CDR3 loop spans 14 amino acids. Deletions cut 5 bases from V and 1 base from J, with 11 bases between. The chain's CDR3 is CASSTAGRNTEAFF. In DNA, the CDR3 is TGTGCCAGCAGTACCGCTGGGCGGAACACTGAAGCTTTCTTT.

This sequence joins TRBV9 and TRBJ2-5; 10 nucleotides agree with TRBD2. The germline CDR1 and CDR2 sequences are SGDLS and YYNGEE. Unmatched junction bases numbered 8, after V lost 7 bases and J lost 5 bases. This CDR3 is 14 amino acids long. The CDR3 sequence is CASGSSGGMETQYF. The DNA of the CDR3 is TGTGCCAGCGGCTCTAGCGGGGGAATGGAGACCCAGTACTTC. Complete variable domain (other parts from reference TRBV9 and TRBJ2-5): DSGVTQTPKHLITATGQRVTLRCSPRSGDLSVYWYQQSLDQGLQFLIQYYNGEERAKGNILERFSAQQFPDLHSELNLSSLELGDSALYFCASGSSGGMETQYFGPGTRLLVL.

The V gene is TRBV5-4, the J gene TRBJ2-6; TRBD1 matches 8 bases. CDR3 length: 20 residues. V gave up 4 bases and J gave up 0 bases; unmatched junction bases: 15. Germline V gives CDR1 SGHNT, CDR2 YYREEE (reference sequence). CDR3 protein: CASSTKYAGQGYSGANVLTF. In DNA, the CDR3 is TGTGCCAGCAGCACTAAATACGCCGGACAGGGTTACTCTGGGGCCAACGTCCTGACTTTC.

The chain recombines TRBV18 with TRBJ2-5; tentative D call: TRBD2 (5 bases). The CDR3 length is 13 residues. Germline CDR1 reads KGHSH; CDR2 reads LQKENI. The germline V and J ends were trimmed by 8 bases and 2 bases, with 12 bases remaining between them. The CDR3 protein is CASARGLQETQYF. As DNA, the CDR3 is TGTGCCAGCGCTCGAGGACTGCAAGAGACCCAGTACTTC.

The chain couples TRBV5-4 to TRBJ2-7, with D possibly matching TRBD2 (5 bases). The length of the CDR3 is 15 residues. CDR1 is SGHNT and CDR2 is YYREEE in the germline V gene (reference sequence). Trimming pared 3 bases from V and 3 bases from J, leaving 16 bases between. CDR3 in DNA: TGTGCCAGCAGCTCCCCCGGGATGGCAGACTACGAGCAGTACTTC. Encoded protein: CASSSPGMADYEQYF.

The chain uses TRBV11-1 and TRBJ1-2, with TRBD1 identical over 7 bases. The length of the CDR3 is 14 residues. Per the germline V gene, CDR1 is SGHAT and CDR2 is FQDESV (reference sequence). V dropped 4 bases and J dropped 2; count of bases not matched to a gene: 4. The DNA of the CDR3 is TGTGCCAGCAGCTCCCGACAGGGCAACTATGGCTACACCTTC. Its translation: CASSSRQGNYGYTF.

This clone occurred a few times. The chain combines TRBV6-1 with TRBJ1-5; D is undetermined. Trimming removed 0 bases from V and 5 bases from J, with 5 bases in between. Looked up from germline, CDR1 is MNHNS and CDR2 is SASEGT. CDR3 length equals 13 residues. The CDR3 nucleotides read TGTGCCAGCAGTGAAGCGCGGCATCAGCCCCAGCATTTT. Translated, it gives CASSEARHQPQHF.

The chain is built from TRBV27 and TRBJ2-7, with D maybe TRBD1 (5 bases). Trimming removed 6 bases from V and 5 bases from J, with 17 bases in between. Germline V gives CDR1 MNHEY, CDR2 SMNVEV (reference sequence). This CDR3 has 14 residues. CDR3 loop: CASRDLDMVDEQYF. Here the CDR3 DNA reads TGTGCCAGCAGGGACCTGGACATGGTTGACGAGCAGTACTTC.

The chain carries TRBV27 and TRBJ2-1; D might be TRBD2 (6 bases). The CDR3 consists of 15 residues. V was pared by 6 bases and J by 8 bases, with 20 bases between. Germline-derived CDR1 and CDR2 are MNHEY and SMNVEV (reference sequence). CDR3 DNA sequence: TGTGCCAGCAGCCTGGACGAGGGAGGTGGATATGAGCAGTTCTTC. It encodes CASSLDEGGGYEQFF.

This clone was seen a few times. The V gene is TRBV2, the J gene TRBJ2-7, with 7 bases lining up with TRBD1. From germline, CDR1 is SNHLY and CDR2 FYNNEI. The V segment lost 6 bases and the J segment 4 bases; nucleotides outside the gene matches: 6. The CDR3 runs to 13 residues. The DNA of the CDR3 is TGTGCCAGCAGGCCTACAGGGGATTACGAGCAGTACTTC. Translated: CASRPTGDYEQYF.

To note about this clone: The sample contains more than one DNA sequence encoding this CDR3. The chain is built from TRBV30 and TRBJ1-2, with 7 bases that match TRBD1. The CDR3 covers 13 residues. The trim removed 0 bases at V and 5 bases at J, leaving 3 bases unmatched. Per germline, CDR1 GTSNPN and CDR2 SVGIG (reference sequence). CDR3 in DNA: TGTGCCTGGAGTGTCGGGACAGCGTATGGCTACACCTTC. Translating it yields CAWSVGTAYGYTF.

This chain uses TRBV19 with TRBJ1-1, with D maybe TRBD1 (5 bases). Deletions cut 5 bases from V and 2 bases from J, with 18 bases between. This CDR3 has 16 residues. In germline, CDR1 is LNHDA, CDR2 SQIVND (reference sequence). This chain's CDR3 is CASSHSDRGYNTEAFF. The CDR3 DNA reads TGTGCCAGTAGTCATTCGGATCGGGGGTACAACACTGAAGCTTTCTTT.

The rearrangement joins TRBV7-6 to TRBJ1-5; D is perhaps TRBD1 (6 bases). V gave up 0 bases and J gave up 4 bases, with 13 bases separating them. The CDR3 totals 16 residues. The germline gives CDR1 SGHVS, CDR2 FNYEAQ. The CDR3 region is CASSLASGASNQPQHF. In nucleotides, the CDR3 is TGTGCCAGCAGCTTAGCTTCAGGGGCCTCAAATCAGCCCCAGCATTTT. Together with reference TRBV7-6 and TRBJ1-5, the CDR3 gives the full variable domain: GAGVSQSPRYKVTKRGQDVALRCDPISGHVSLYWYRQALGQGPEFLTYFNYEAQQDKSGLPNDRFSAERPEGSISTLTIQRTEQRDSAMYRCASSLASGASNQPQHFGDGTRLSIL.

This clone was found a few times. The CDR3 protein is CASSLTGAPNTGELFF. CDR3 DNA: TGTGCCAGCAGCTTGACAGGGGCCCCGAACACCGGGGAGCTGTTTTTT. V is TRBV7-3 and J is TRBJ2-2; TRBD1 agrees at 8 bases. The CDR3 runs 16 residues. Germline V gene sequence: CDR1 SGHTA, CDR2 FQGTGA. V lost 3 bases to trimming and J lost 0 bases; unmatched junction nucleotides: 3.

This chain connects TRBV2 to TRBJ2-7; 10 bases align to TRBD1. V lost 10 bases to trimming and J lost 3 bases; unmatched junction nucleotides: 6. CDR3 length: 13 amino acids. Per the germline V gene, CDR1 is SNHLY and CDR2 is FYNNEI. CDR3 nucleotide sequence: TGTGCCACCCACCGGGACAGGGGCTACGAGCAGTACTTC. Translating gives CATHRDRGYEQYF.

The V gene is TRBV7-2, the J gene TRBJ2-3; D might be TRBD2 (6 bases). This CDR3 is 13 amino acids long. Germline values: CDR1 SGHTA, CDR2 FQGNSA. Between the trimmed V and J ends, which lost 3 bases and 4 bases, there was a span of 8 bases. The CDR3 region is CASSLGLSDTQYF. DNA for the CDR3: TGTGCCAGCAGCTTGGGACTTTCAGATACGCAGTATTTT. The whole variable domain, filled in from reference TRBV7-2 and TRBJ2-3, reads GAGVSQSPSNKVTEKGKDVELRCDPISGHTALYWYRQSLGQGLEFLIYFQGNSAPDKSGLPSDRFSAERTGGSVSTLTIQRTQQEDSAVYLCASSLGLSDTQYFGPGTRLTVL.

This chain uses TRBV7-6 with TRBJ1-3, with TRBD1 matching 7 bases. CDR3 length equals 17 residues. The V and J ends lost 1 base and 0 bases, in that order; junction bases with no gene match: 6. CDR1 is SGHVS and CDR2 is FNYEAQ in the germline V gene. The CDR3 bases are TGTGCCAGCAGCTTAGGGTCAGGGGGAAGCTCTGGAAACACCATATATTTT. Protein: CASSLGSGGSSGNTIYF. Based on the CDR3 plus reference TRBV7-6 and TRBJ1-3, the full variable domain is GAGVSQSPRYKVTKRGQDVALRCDPISGHVSLYWYRQALGQGPEFLTYFNYEAQQDKSGLPNDRFSAERPEGSISTLTIQRTEQRDSAMYRCASSLGSGGSSGNTIYFGEGSWLTVV.

This chain links TRBV5-6 with TRBJ1-2; D is undetermined. Germline-derived CDR1 and CDR2 are SGHDT and YYEEEE. This CDR3 region has 13 residues. V shed 2 bases and J shed 7 bases, with 12 bases lying between them. CDR3 in DNA: TGTGCCAGCAGCTTTTCAGGTTCTGCTGGCTACACCTTC. Amino acid sequence: CASSFSGSAGYTF.

The CDR3 coding sequence is TGCGCCAGCAGCTTGGGAAGGCGGGAGACCCAGTACTTC. Protein product: CASSLGRRETQYF. This rearrangement joins TRBV5-1 to TRBJ2-5; D not resolved. Trimming took off 0 bases at V and 5 bases at J, with 8 bases between the two ends. The CDR3 totals 13 residues. Germline assignment: CDR1 SGHRS and CDR2 YFSETQ. The complete variable domain, with remaining parts taken from reference TRBV5-1 and TRBJ2-5, reads KAGVTQTPRYLIKTRGQQVTLSCSPISGHRSVSWYQQTPGQGLQFLFEYFSETQRNKGNFPGRFSGRQFSNSRSEMNVSTLELGDSALYLCASSLGRRETQYFGPGTRLLVL.

V gene TRBV7-2 combines with J gene TRBJ2-3; 9 nucleotides agree with TRBD2. Germline V gene sequence: CDR1 SGHTA, CDR2 FQGNSA. The CDR3 has 17 residues. Trimming cost V 4 bases and J 5 bases; bases outside gene matches: 13. The CDR3 bases are TGTGCCAGCAGCTCTGACCGGGGCGGGGGGGGCGTAGATACGCAGTATTTT. This encodes CASSSDRGGGGVDTQYF. Drawing the rest from reference TRBV7-2 and TRBJ2-3, the complete variable domain is GAGVSQSPSNKVTEKGKDVELRCDPISGHTALYWYRQSLGQGLEFLIYFQGNSAPDKSGLPSDRFSAERTGGSVSTLTIQRTQQEDSAVYLCASSSDRGGGGVDTQYFGPGTRLTVL.

This clone was observed a single time. V usage is TRBV18 and J usage is TRBJ1-1; D possibly corresponds to TRBD1 (5 bases). This CDR3 contains 16 residues. The V gene lost 1 base and the J gene lost 5 bases, with 17 bases spanning the gap. Germline assignment: CDR1 KGHSH and CDR2 LQKENI. The CDR3 DNA sequence: TGTGCCAGCTCACCACGCTCCAGAAGTCGGGGGACTGAAGCTTTCTTT. Its translation: CASSPRSRSRGTEAFF.

This clone turned up a few times. This chain uses TRBV2 with TRBJ2-3; TRBD2 aligns across 7 bases. The CDR3 sequence is 18 residues long. The germline CDR1 and CDR2 sequences are SNHLY and FYNNEI. Unmatched junction bases numbered 17, after V lost 6 bases and J lost 2 bases. The CDR3 sequence is CASSTVAGPVDDTDTQYF. CDR3 bases: TGTGCCAGCAGCACTGTAGCGGGTCCGGTGGACGACACAGATACGCAGTATTTT.

This clone was counted once. V and J are TRBV6-5 and TRBJ1-4; 7 nucleotides agree with TRBD1. CDR1 is MNHEY, CDR2 SVGAGI, per germline. Trimming at V came to 8 bases and at J to 9 bases, leaving 6 bases not matched to a gene. This CDR3 is built from 12 residues. CDR3 nucleotide sequence: TGTGCCAGCGGTACACAGGGGAAAAAACTGTTTTTT. Protein: CASGTQGKKLFF.

This clone was counted between two and nine times. The chain recombines TRBV6-5 with TRBJ1-1; TRBD1 agrees at 8 bases. The J segment lost 1 base and the V segment lost 5 bases, leaving 0 bases of the junction unmatched. The germline V gene encodes CDR1 MNHEY and CDR2 SVGAGI. This CDR3 spans 13 amino acids. The CDR3 spells CASSGQGNTEAFF. The CDR3 DNA reads as TGTGCCAGCAGTGGACAGGGGAACACTGAAGCTTTCTTT.